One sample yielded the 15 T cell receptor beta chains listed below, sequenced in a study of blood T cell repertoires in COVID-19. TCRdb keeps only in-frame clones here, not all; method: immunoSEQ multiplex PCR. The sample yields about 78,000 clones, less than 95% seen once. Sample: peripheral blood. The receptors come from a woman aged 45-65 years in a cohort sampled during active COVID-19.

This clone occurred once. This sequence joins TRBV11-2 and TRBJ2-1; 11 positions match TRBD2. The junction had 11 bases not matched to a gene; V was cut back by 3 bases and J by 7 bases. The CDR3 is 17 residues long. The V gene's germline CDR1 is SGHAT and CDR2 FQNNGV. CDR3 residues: CASSFTLAGVARNEQFF. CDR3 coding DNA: TGTGCCAGCAGCTTTACACTAGCGGGAGTGGCGCGTAATGAGCAGTTCTTC.

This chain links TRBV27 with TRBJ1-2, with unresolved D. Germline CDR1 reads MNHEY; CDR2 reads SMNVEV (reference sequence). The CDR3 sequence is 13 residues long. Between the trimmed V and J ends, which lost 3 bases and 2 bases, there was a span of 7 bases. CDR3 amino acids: CASSFGENYGYTF. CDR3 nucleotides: TGTGCCAGCAGTTTTGGGGAGAACTATGGCTACACCTTC.

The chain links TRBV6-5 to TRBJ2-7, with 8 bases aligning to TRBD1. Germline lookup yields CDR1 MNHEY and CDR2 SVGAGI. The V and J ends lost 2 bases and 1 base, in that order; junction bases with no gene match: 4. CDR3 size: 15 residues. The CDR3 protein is CASSYGWTGSYEQYF. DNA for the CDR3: TGTGCCAGCAGTTACGGGTGGACAGGGTCCTACGAGCAGTACTTC.

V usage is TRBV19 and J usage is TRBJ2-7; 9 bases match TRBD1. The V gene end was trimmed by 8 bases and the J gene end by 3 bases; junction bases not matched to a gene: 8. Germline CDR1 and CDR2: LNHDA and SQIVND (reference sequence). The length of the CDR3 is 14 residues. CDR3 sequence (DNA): TGTGCCAGTCAGCCCACAGGGGGCATCTACGAGCAGTACTTC. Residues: CASQPTGGIYEQYF.

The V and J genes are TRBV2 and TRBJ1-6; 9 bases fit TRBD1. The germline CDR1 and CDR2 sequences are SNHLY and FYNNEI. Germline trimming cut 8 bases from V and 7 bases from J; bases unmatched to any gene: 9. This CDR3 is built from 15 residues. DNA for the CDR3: TGTGCCAGCGGGGGACAGGGCCAAAACAATTCACCCCTCCACTTT. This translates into CASGGQGQNNSPLHF. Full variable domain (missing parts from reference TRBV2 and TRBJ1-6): EPEVTQTPSHQVTQMGQEVILRCVPISNHLYFYWYRQILGQKVEFLVSFYNNEISEKSEIFDDQFSVERPDGSNFTLKIRSTKLEDSAMYFCASGGQGQNNSPLHFGNGTRLTVT.

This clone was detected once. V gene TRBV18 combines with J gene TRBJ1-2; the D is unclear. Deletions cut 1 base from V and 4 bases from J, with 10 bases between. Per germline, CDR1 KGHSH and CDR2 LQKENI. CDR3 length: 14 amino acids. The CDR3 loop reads CASSPRQEVYGYTF. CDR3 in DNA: TGTGCCAGCTCACCACGACAAGAAGTCTATGGCTACACCTTC.

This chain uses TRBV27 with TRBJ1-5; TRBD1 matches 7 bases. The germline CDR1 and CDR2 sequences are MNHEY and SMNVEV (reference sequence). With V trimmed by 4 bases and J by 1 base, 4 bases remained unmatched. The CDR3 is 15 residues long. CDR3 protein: CASSSEQGSNQPQHF. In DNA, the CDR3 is TGTGCCAGCAGTTCCGAACAGGGGAGCAATCAGCCCCAGCATTTT.

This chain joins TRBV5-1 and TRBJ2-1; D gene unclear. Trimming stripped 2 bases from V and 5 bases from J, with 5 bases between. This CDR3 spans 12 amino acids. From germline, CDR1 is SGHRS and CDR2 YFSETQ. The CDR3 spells CASSLPNNEQFF. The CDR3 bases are TGCGCCAGCAGCTTACCTAACAATGAGCAGTTCTTC.

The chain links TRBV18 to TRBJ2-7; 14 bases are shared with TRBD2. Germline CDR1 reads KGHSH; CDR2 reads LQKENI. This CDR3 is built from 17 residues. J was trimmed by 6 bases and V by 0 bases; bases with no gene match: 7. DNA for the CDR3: TGTGCCAGCTCACCACCTAAGGGACTAGCGGGAGAGGGCGAGCAGTACTTC. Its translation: CASSPPKGLAGEGEQYF.

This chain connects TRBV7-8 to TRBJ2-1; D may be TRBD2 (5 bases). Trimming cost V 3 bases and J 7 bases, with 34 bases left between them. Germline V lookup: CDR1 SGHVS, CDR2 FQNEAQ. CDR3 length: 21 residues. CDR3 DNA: TGTGCCAGCAGCTTCGTTGGCGTACGTAGAACGGGCCCCCGGGAAGGGAATGAGCAGTTCTTC. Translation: CASSFVGVRRTGPREGNEQFF.

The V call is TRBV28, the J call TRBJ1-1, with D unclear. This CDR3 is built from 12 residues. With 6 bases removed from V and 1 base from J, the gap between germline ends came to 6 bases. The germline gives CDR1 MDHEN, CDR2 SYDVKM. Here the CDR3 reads CASSTSNTEAFF. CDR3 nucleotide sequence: TGTGCCAGCAGCACTTCGAACACTGAAGCTTTCTTT. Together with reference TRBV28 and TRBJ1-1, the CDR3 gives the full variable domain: DVKVTQSSRYLVKRTGEKVFLECVQDMDHENMFWYRQDPGLGLRLIYFSYDVKMKEKGDIPEGYSVSREKKERFSLILESASTNQTSMYLCASSTSNTEAFFGQGTRLTVV.

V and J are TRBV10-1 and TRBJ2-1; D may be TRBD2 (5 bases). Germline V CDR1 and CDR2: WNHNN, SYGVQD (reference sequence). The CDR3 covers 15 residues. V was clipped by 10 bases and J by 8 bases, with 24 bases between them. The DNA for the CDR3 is TGCGCCACCCGGGTGGAGGTGTGGAGTTCAGATGAGCAGTTCTTC. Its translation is CATRVEVWSSDEQFF.

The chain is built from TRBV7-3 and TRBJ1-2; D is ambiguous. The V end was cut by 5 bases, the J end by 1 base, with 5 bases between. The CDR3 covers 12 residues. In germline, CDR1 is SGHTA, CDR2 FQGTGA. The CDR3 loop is CASSPDNYGYTF. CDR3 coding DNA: TGTGCCAGCAGCCCAGATAACTATGGCTACACCTTC.

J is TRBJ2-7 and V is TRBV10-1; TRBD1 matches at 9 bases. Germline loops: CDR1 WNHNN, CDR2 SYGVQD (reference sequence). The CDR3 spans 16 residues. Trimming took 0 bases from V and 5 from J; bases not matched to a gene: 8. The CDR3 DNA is TGCGCCAGCAGTGAGTCGGAGGACAGGGGAAGGAACGAGCAGTACTTC. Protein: CASSESEDRGRNEQYF.

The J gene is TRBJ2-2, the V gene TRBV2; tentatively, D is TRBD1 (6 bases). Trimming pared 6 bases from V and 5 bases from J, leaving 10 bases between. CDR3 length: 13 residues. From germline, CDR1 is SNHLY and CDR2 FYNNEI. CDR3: CASRVTGTGELFF. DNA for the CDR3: TGTGCCAGCAGGGTAACAGGGACCGGGGAGCTGTTTTTT. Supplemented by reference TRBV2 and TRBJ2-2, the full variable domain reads EPEVTQTPSHQVTQMGQEVILRCVPISNHLYFYWYRQILGQKVEFLVSFYNNEISEKSEIFDDQFSVERPDGSNFTLKIRSTKLEDSAMYFCASRVTGTGELFFGEGSRLTVL.